A single sample is the source of the 4 T cell receptor beta chains below, sequenced in a study of blood T cell repertoires in COVID-19 (dated by TCRdb to the early 2020s). To prepare the library, the immunoSEQ multiplex PCR assay was applied. The table comes from immuneACCESS by way of TCRdb, which keeps in-frame sequences with V and J called. Part of the clones is missing from these tables; in studies checked, under half for an unresolved V gene and the rest for unknown reasons. The sample records roughly 330,000 clones, around 86% of which are singletons. The ten largest account for more than 9% of the sample. The sample taken for sequencing was PBMCs or T cells enriched from blood (not recorded which). The receptors stem from a woman between 18 and 29 years old who had recovered from COVID-19.

The chain couples TRBV5-5 to TRBJ2-1, with 15 bases lining up with TRBD2. The CDR3 sequence is 16 residues long. Germline V gene sequence: CDR1 SGHKS, CDR2 YYEKEE (reference sequence). After removal of 3 bases from V and 9 bases from J, the junction contained 7 bases not matched to a gene. DNA for the CDR3: TGTGCCAGCAGCTGGTGGACTAGCGGGAGGGCCTCTGAGCAGTTCTTC. Amino acid sequence: CASSWWTSGRASEQFF.

The chain links TRBV1 to TRBJ1-4. TRBV1 is listed as a pseudogene. The CDR3 loop spans 15 amino acids. CDR3 DNA: TGCACCAGCGGGGACTTGAAAGGCCCTAATGAAAAACTGTTTTTT. Protein product: CTSGDLKGPNEKLFF.

The V call is TRBV9, the J call TRBJ1-2, with unresolved D. The CDR3 spans 13 residues. Germline assignment: CDR1 SGDLS and CDR2 YYNGEE. V lost 4 bases to trimming and J lost 3 bases, with 10 bases between them. CDR3 DNA sequence: TGTGCCAGCAGCCAGTCGCAGGACTATGGCTACACCTTC. Translating gives CASSQSQDYGYTF.

The table lists this clone with a few counts. This rearrangement joins TRBV10-3 to TRBJ1-3; a possible D gene is TRBD1 (5 bases). Germline V gene data show CDR1 as ENHRY and CDR2 as SYGVKD. There are 12 residues in the CDR3. Trimming left V 7 bases short and J 4 bases short, with 8 bases between. The CDR3 is CAITGSGNTIYF. The DNA of the CDR3 is TGTGCCATCACAGGGTCGGGAAACACCATATATTTT.